This T cell receptor (beta chain) was captured by sequencing in a study of breast tumors, draining lymph nodes, adjacent tissues. TCRdb re-analysed the multiplex PCR reads in MiXCR, keeping a single row per CDR3 protein. The table has 190,000 or so distinct CDR3 sequences, about 32% seen once. About this clonotype itself: Antigen specificity is unknown. A much more abundant neighbour one base away suggests this may be a read error.

Study outcomes and limitations: Luminal-like breast cancer showed significantly higher tumor–nontumor repertoire similarity than basal-like. Tumor repertoires ranked between lymph nodes and nontumor tissue in diversity, with V and J gene preferences. Findings are consistent with lymph node origin and intratumoral expansion of most tumor T cells.

Axillary draining lymph nodes of breast cancer patients supplied the node samples. This CDR3 region has 14 residues. CDR1 is MNHEY, CDR2 SVGAGI, per germline. Losses at the gene ends were 8 bases for V and 4 bases for J; bases not matched to a gene: 9. This chain uses TRBV6-5 with TRBJ2-7; 9 bases align to TRBD1. Sequencing was carried out using axillary lymph node tissue. The clonotype originates from a female donor with breast cancer. Some clones in this sample may be carry-over from other donors' samples. CDR3 DNA: TGTGCCAGCCGACCCGGGACAGGGTTTTACGAGCAGTACTTC. Translated: CASRPGTGFYEQYF.